This entry describes one T cell receptor (beta chain). These data come from a study of cytomegalovirus exposure and HLA in healthy donors. Study-wide context: Findings of an earlier analysis included about 120 million unique TCR beta sequences from some 190 million T cells.

The CDR3 runs 18 residues. Germline V gene lookup returns CDR1 SGHTA and CDR2 FQGNSA. Unmatched junction bases numbered 9, after V lost 1 base and J lost 0 bases. 13 Jbeta primers and 60 Vbeta primers were used for the PCR. Generated by immunoSEQ multiplex PCR, the TCRdb table keeps only in-frame clones and is missing some. Here the sample spans some 160,000 clones, approximately 81% being singletons. The sequence was collected from a man between 50 and 59 years old in good health and CMV-seropositive. The genes are TRBV7-2 and TRBJ2-1; TRBD2 matches at 7 bases. Sequenced material: PBMCs. The chain's CDR3 is CASSLGGGLGSSYNEQFF. CDR3 nucleotides: TGTGCCAGCAGCTTAGGGGGGGGACTTGGAAGCTCCTACAATGAGCAGTTCTTC.